A single sample gave rise to the 21 T cell receptor beta chains below, sequenced in a study of T-cell reconstitution after alpha-beta-depleted transplantation in children. Unique molecular identifiers were incorporated into the prepared TCRbeta library. TCRdb called the PCR reads again in MiXCR, with one record for every CDR3 protein. This table has just over 950,000 distinct CDR3 sequences, 25% to 35% appearing once. The sample in question was PBMCs, mostly from graft donor cells, obtained 360 days after TCRalphabeta/CD19-depleted stem cell transplant. The receptors derive from a boy under three years old who had a stem cell transplant for SCID, so the T cells may come from the graft donor.

The chain joins TRBV27 to TRBJ1-5; D gene ambiguous. V lost 9 bases, J lost 2 bases, and 8 bases lay in between. Per germline, CDR1 MNHEY and CDR2 SMNVEV (reference sequence). The CDR3 loop spans 12 amino acids. As DNA, the CDR3 is TGTGCCAGTACTTGTTGCAATCAGCCCCAGCATTTT. Encoded protein: CASTCCNQPQHF.

The chain carries TRBV5-1 and TRBJ2-1, with D possibly called TRBD1 or TRBD2 (5 bases each). There are 15 residues in the CDR3. Trimming removed 2 bases at V and 8 bases at J, with 17 bases between. The germline CDR1 and CDR2 sequences are SGHRS and YFSETQ. The CDR3: CASSLIGGVGDEQFF. The CDR3 nucleotides are TGCGCCAGCAGCTTAATTGGGGGTGTAGGGGATGAGCAGTTCTTC.

This clonotype occurred many times. This rearrangement joins TRBV12-3 or TRBV12-4 to TRBJ2-5; 9 nucleotides line up with TRBD1. J gave up 4 bases and V 3 bases, and 3 bases lay outside the gene matches. CDR3 size: 14 residues. This CDR3 reads CASSFGQGRETQYF. DNA for the CDR3: TGTGCCAGCAGTTTTGGACAGGGGAGAGAGACCCAGTACTTC.

This clonotype was counted once. Written as DNA, the CDR3 is TGCAGTGTTAGCGGGGGGGCGTGGAGTGAGCAGTTCTTC. This encodes CSVSGGAWSEQFF. This sequence joins TRBV20-1 and TRBJ2-1; 11 nucleotides match TRBD2. Trimming removed 7 bases from V and 9 bases from J; junction bases left unmatched: 8. CDR3 length: 13 amino acids. Germline-derived CDR1 and CDR2 are DFQATT and SNEGSKA (reference sequence).

The V gene is TRBV19, the J gene TRBJ1-5; no definite D call. The V end was cut by 6 bases, the J end by 0 bases, with 18 bases between. Looked up from germline, CDR1 is LNHDA and CDR2 is SQIVND (reference sequence). The CDR3 runs 17 residues. The CDR3 DNA reads TGTGCCAGTAGGAGGGAACAGATCTCATATAGCAATCAGCCCCAGCATTTT. This encodes CASRREQISYSNQPQHF.

V is TRBV14 and J is TRBJ2-3, with D possibly matching TRBD2 (6 bases). The germline CDR1 and CDR2 sequences are SGHDN and FVKESK. The CDR3 is made up of 17 amino acids. V lost 0 bases and J lost 2, with 15 bases in between. The CDR3 DNA reads as TGTGCCAGCAGCCAAGATCTTGGGACTCTTGTCACAGATACGCAGTATTTT. Encoded protein: CASSQDLGTLVTDTQYF. The full variable domain, with the rest looked up from reference TRBV14 and TRBJ2-3, is EAGVTQFPSHSVIEKGQTVTLRCDPISGHDNLYWYRRVMGKEIKFLLHFVKESKQDESGMPNNRFLAERTGGTYSTLKVQPAELEDSGVYFCASSQDLGTLVTDTQYFGPGTRLTVL.

The rearrangement uses TRBV5-1 and TRBJ2-1; TRBD2 agrees at 13 bases. The V and J ends lost 4 bases and 0 bases, in that order; junction bases with no gene match: 13. Germline CDR1 reads SGHRS; CDR2 reads YFSETQ. This CDR3 contains 20 residues. CDR3 sequence: CASSLRGLAGIKSSYNEQFF. The CDR3 DNA sequence: TGCGCCAGCAGCCTTAGGGGACTAGCGGGGATCAAGAGCTCCTACAATGAGCAGTTCTTC.

This clonotype was counted only a few times. The chain uses TRBV2 and TRBJ2-7; 8 nucleotides match TRBD1. The CDR3 runs to 11 residues. The germline gives CDR1 SNHLY, CDR2 FYNNEI. With 6 bases clipped from V and 5 bases from J, the junction kept 0 bases outside the gene matches. CDR3 residues: CASRDRDEQYF. In DNA form, the CDR3 reads TGTGCCAGCAGGGACAGGGACGAGCAGTACTTC.

This rearrangement joins TRBV5-1 to TRBJ2-2, with TRBD1 identical over 9 bases. CDR1 and CDR2 from the germline V gene are SGHRS and YFSETQ. V was pared by 3 bases and J by 3 bases, with 3 bases of the junction left unmatched. This CDR3 is built from 15 residues. The DNA of the CDR3 is TGCGCCAGCAGCTGGACAGGGGTGTACACCGGGGAGCTGTTTTTT. It codes for CASSWTGVYTGELFF.

The table lists this clonotype with a few counts. The rearrangement uses TRBV25-1 and TRBJ2-7, with TRBD1 identical over 8 bases. The V segment lost 1 base and the J segment 7 bases; nucleotides outside the gene matches: 12. The CDR3 covers 16 residues. The germline V gene encodes CDR1 MGHDK and CDR2 SYGVNS. CDR3 residues: CASSEFTGGALEEQYF. The CDR3 DNA reads TGTGCCAGCAGTGAATTTACAGGGGGTGCCCTAGAAGAGCAGTACTTC.

V usage is TRBV20-1 and J usage is TRBJ1-1, with 7 positions matching TRBD1. Germline CDR1 is DFQATT and CDR2 is SNEGSKA (reference sequence). This CDR3 is built from 15 residues. Losses at the gene ends were 5 bases for V and 4 bases for J; bases not matched to a gene: 13. CDR3 DNA sequence: TGCAGTGCTCGAATCCCAGGGGGAGGCGGCACTGAAGCTTTCTTT. As protein: CSARIPGGGGTEAFF.

V usage is TRBV5-1 and J usage is TRBJ1-1; 8 bases line up with TRBD1. The V segment lost 4 bases and the J segment 4 bases; nucleotides outside the gene matches: 9. Germline assignment: CDR1 SGHRS and CDR2 YFSETQ. The CDR3 contains 15 residues. In DNA form, the CDR3 reads TGCGCCAGCAGCAAGGACAGGGATGGAGGCACTGAAGCTTTCTTT. This sequence encodes CASSKDRDGGTEAFF.

The sample holds a few counts of this clonotype. The rearrangement joins TRBV6-5 to TRBJ2-7; no clear D gene. The V end lost 2 bases, the J end lost 2 bases, and 7 bases lay between the germline ends. This CDR3 comprises 13 residues. CDR1 MNHEY and CDR2 SVGAGI come from the germline V gene. DNA of the CDR3: TGTGCCAGCAGTTACCACTCCACCTACGAGCAGTACTTC. It translates to CASSYHSTYEQYF.

The chain combines TRBV11-2 with TRBJ2-5; D is possibly TRBD2 (6 bases). CDR1 SGHAT and CDR2 FQNNGV come from the germline V gene. The V end was cut by 4 bases, the J end by 0 bases, with 15 bases between. The CDR3 has 16 amino acids. The CDR3 DNA reads as TGTGCCAGCAGCTCTCGTGGGAGGACTCACCAAGAGACCCAGTACTTC. This translates into CASSSRGRTHQETQYF.

This clonotype was observed a handful of times. This chain links TRBV6-1 with TRBJ1-5; the match to TRBD1 covers 9 bases. Germline CDR1 is MNHNS and CDR2 is SASEGT. J lost 5 bases, V lost 7 bases, and 12 bases had no gene match. This CDR3 has 16 amino acids. DNA for the CDR3: TGTGCCAGCAAAAGGACAGGGGCGAAATTAGATCAGCCCCAGCATTTT. As protein: CASKRTGAKLDQPQHF.

This clonotype appeared a few times. The chain is built from TRBV12-3 or TRBV12-4 and TRBJ2-3; tentative D call: TRBD2 (6 bases). The CDR3 runs to 22 residues. V shed 3 bases and J shed 1 base, with 32 bases lying between them. CDR3 in amino acids: CASSLTPRRHQGRDFCTDTQYF. CDR3 bases: TGTGCCAGCAGTTTGACCCCCCGCAGGCACCAAGGCCGGGACTTCTGCACAGATACGCAGTATTTT.

This clonotype was counted between two and nine times. The chain combines TRBV24-1 with TRBJ2-2; D is uncertain. Trimming stripped 4 bases from V and 0 bases from J, with 2 bases between. Germline V gene data show CDR1 as KGHDR and CDR2 as SFDVKD. The CDR3 runs 13 residues. The CDR3 region is CATSDPNTGELFF. CDR3 sequence (DNA): TGTGCCACCAGTGACCCGAACACCGGGGAGCTGTTTTTT.

This chain connects TRBV20-1 to TRBJ2-3; no clear D. V dropped 1 base and J dropped 1 base, with 6 bases sitting between them. The CDR3 contains 13 residues. Per the germline V gene, CDR1 is DFQATT and CDR2 is SNEGSKA (reference sequence). CDR3 DNA sequence: TGCAGTGCTAGAGTGGCCGGCACAGATACGCAGTATTTT. Amino acids: CSARVAGTDTQYF.

The sample holds a few counts of this clonotype. This chain links TRBV4-2 with TRBJ2-5; D is undetermined. The CDR3 loop spans 16 amino acids. Germline loops: CDR1 LGHNA, CDR2 YNFKEQ. Trimming left V 0 bases short and J 5 bases short, with 16 bases between. Here the CDR3 reads CASSQEIGVSWETQYF. The CDR3 DNA follows: TGTGCCAGCAGCCAAGAAATTGGGGTATCGTGGGAGACCCAGTACTTC.

This clonotype is medium-sized (0.01 to 0.1%) in the sample. The chain carries TRBV10-3 and TRBJ2-2, with D hard to call. Germline V lookup: CDR1 ENHRY, CDR2 SYGVKD. CDR3 length: 12 residues. Trimming cost V 6 bases and J 1 base, with 3 bases left between them. CDR3 region: CAIRENTGELFF. CDR3 sequence (DNA): TGTGCCATCAGGGAGAACACCGGGGAGCTGTTTTTT.

The genes are TRBV11-2 and TRBJ1-3; D is ambiguous. The CDR3 has 18 amino acids. The V gene's germline CDR1 is SGHAT and CDR2 FQNNGV. V lost 0 bases, J lost 0 bases, and 15 bases lay in between. The CDR3 loop is CASSLEWAGRSSGNTIYF. The CDR3 DNA follows: TGTGCCAGCAGCTTAGAATGGGCAGGTCGAAGCTCTGGAAACACCATATATTTT.